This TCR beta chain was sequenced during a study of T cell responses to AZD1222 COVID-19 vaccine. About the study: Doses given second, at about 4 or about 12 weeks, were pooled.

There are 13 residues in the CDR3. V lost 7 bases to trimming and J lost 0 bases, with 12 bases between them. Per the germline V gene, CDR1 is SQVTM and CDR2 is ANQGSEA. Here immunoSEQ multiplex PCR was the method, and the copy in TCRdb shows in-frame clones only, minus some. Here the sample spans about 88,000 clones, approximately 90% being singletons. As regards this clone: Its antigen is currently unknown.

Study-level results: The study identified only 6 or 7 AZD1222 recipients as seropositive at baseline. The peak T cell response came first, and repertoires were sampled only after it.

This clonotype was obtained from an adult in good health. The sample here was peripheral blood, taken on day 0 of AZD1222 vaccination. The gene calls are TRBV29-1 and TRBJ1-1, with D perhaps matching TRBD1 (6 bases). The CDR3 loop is CSGTGHLNTEAFF. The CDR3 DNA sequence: TGCAGCGGGACGGGACACCTGAACACTGAAGCTTTCTTT. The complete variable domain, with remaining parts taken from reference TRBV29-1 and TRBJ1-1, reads SAVISQKPSRDICQRGTSLTIQCQVDSQVTMMFWYRQQPGQSLTLIATANQGSEATYESGFVIDKFPISRPNLTFSTLTVSNMSPEDSSIYLCSGTGHLNTEAFFGQGTRLTVV.